This T cell receptor (beta chain) was documented in a study of Tregs in tolerant kidney transplant recipients. Overall study findings and caveats: The small number of patients limits these findings pending further validation. No direct test of biological reproducibility was done here.

As concerns this clone: No antigen is known for it.

Only in-frame clones appear in the TCRdb table, and some are missing; sequencing was by immunoSEQ multiplex PCR. The table lists more than 25,000 clones, approximately 83% of them singletons. The CDR3 loop spans 14 amino acids. CDR1 SGHRS and CDR2 YFSETQ come from the germline V gene. Trimming cost V 0 bases and J 6 bases, with 11 bases left between them. This chain connects TRBV5-1 to TRBJ2-3, with D possibly matching TRBD2 (5 bases). This TCR derives from a human donor in good health. Specimen: Tregs from blood cultured with allogeneic cells. Here the CDR3 DNA reads TGCGCCAGCAGCTTGGCCGTCCCGGGGGATACGCAGTATTTT. Residues: CASSLAVPGDTQYF. Full variable domain (missing parts from reference TRBV5-1 and TRBJ2-3): KAGVTQTPRYLIKTRGQQVTLSCSPISGHRSVSWYQQTPGQGLQFLFEYFSETQRNKGNFPGRFSGRQFSNSRSEMNVSTLELGDSALYLCASSLAVPGDTQYFGPGTRLTVL.